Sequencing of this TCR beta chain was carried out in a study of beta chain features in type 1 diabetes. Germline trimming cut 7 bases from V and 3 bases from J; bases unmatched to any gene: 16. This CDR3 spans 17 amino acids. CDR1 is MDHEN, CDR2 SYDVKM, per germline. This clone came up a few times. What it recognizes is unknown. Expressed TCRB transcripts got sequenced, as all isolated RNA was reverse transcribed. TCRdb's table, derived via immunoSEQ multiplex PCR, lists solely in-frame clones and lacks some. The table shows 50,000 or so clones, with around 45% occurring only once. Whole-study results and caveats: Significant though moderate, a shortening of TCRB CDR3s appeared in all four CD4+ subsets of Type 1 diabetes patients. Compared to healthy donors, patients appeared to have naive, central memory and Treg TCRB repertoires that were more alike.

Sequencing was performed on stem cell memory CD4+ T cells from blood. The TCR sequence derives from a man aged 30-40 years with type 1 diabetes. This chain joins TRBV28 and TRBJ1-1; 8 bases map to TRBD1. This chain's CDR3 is CASTRVPGQVRDTEAFF. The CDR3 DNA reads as TGTGCCAGCACTCGAGTCCCGGGACAGGTTCGGGACACTGAAGCTTTCTTT.